This note documents a single T cell receptor (beta chain) sequence. Its antigen is not identified. Trimming shortened V by 4 bases and J by 2 bases, and 8 bases separated the two germline ends. This CDR3 spans 14 amino acids. Germline V gene sequence: CDR1 MNHNY, CDR2 SVGAGI (reference sequence). Some clones are missing from TCRdb's copy, which holds only in-frame ones; the method was immunoSEQ multiplex PCR. This table holds 70,000 or so clones, about nine tenths found once. This entry comes from a study of OX40 agonist ivuxolimab in advanced cancers. Across the study: Dosing consisted of intravenous ivuxolimab at 0.01 to 10 mg/kg every 2 weeks. Three individuals attained partial responses, comprising one hepatocellular carcinoma case and two cutaneous melanoma cases. Study observations and caveats: Certain nonresponders likewise exhibited a low normalized T-cell clonal expansion. Blood T cells, both CD4+ and CD8+, expanded clonally by week 6 at 0.1 to 3.0 mg/kg.

The input for sequencing was CD4+ or CD8+ T cells sorted from blood, taken in a trial of the OX40 agonist ivuxolimab. J is TRBJ1-4 and V is TRBV6-6; the D gene is possibly TRBD1 (6 bases). The sequence was obtained from an adult with an advanced solid tumor such as melanoma, head and neck, liver or kidney cancer. The CDR3 DNA reads TGTGCCAGCAGTTTCGGACAGACTAATGAAAAACTGTTTTTT. Residues: CASSFGQTNEKLFF.